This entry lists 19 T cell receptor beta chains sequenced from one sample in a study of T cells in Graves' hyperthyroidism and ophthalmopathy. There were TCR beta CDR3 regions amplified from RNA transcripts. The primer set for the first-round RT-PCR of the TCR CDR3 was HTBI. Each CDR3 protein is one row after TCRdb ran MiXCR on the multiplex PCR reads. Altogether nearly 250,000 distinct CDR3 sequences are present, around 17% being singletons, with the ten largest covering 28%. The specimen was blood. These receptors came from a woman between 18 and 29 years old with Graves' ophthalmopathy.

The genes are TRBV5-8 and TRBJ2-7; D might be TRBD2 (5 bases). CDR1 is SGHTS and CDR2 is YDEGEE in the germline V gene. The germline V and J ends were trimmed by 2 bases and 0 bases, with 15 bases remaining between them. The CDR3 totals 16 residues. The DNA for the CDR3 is TGTGCCAGCAGCTTCGGCCTATTACGGGGCTCCTACGAGCAGTACTTC. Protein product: CASSFGLLRGSYEQYF.

The CDR3 protein is CATSRWGGELFF. The CDR3, as DNA: TGTGCCACCAGCCGGTGGGGCGGGGAGCTGTTTTTT. The chain uses TRBV6-1 and TRBJ2-2; no reliable D call. The CDR3 extends over 12 amino acids. Trimming removed 10 bases at V and 7 bases at J, with 13 bases between. The germline V gene encodes CDR1 MNHNS and CDR2 SASEGT.

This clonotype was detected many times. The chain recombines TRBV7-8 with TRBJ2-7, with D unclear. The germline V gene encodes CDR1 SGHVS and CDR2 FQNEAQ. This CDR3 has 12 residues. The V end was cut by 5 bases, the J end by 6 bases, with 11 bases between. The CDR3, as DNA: TGTGCCAGCAGCCCTTGGACCGCCGAGCAGTACTTC. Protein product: CASSPWTAEQYF.

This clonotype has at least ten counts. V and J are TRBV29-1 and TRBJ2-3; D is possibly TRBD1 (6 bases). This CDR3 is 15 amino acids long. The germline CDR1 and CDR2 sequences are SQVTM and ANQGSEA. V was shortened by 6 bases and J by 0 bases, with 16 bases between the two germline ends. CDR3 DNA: TGCAGCGTAGTTAAACAGGGTACTAGCACAGATACGCAGTATTTT. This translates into CSVVKQGTSTDTQYF.

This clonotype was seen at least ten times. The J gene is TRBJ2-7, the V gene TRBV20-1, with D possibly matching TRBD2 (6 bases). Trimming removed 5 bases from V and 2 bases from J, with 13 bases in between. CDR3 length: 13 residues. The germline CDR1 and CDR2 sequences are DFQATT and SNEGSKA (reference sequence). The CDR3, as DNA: TGCAGTGCTGAACTAGCCCGCGCCTACGAGCAGTACTTC. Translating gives CSAELARAYEQYF.

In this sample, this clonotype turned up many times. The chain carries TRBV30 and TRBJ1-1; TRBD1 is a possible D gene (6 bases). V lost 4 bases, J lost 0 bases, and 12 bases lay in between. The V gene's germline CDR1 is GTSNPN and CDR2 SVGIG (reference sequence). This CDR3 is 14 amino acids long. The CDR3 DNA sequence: TGTGCCTGGAAACCACAGGGCCTGAACACTGAAGCTTTCTTT. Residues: CAWKPQGLNTEAFF. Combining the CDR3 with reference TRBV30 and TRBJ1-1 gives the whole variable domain SQTIHQWPATLVQPVGSPLSLECTVEGTSNPNLYWYRQAAGRGLQLLFYSVGIGQISSEVPQNLSASRPQDRQFILSSKKLLLSDSGFYLCAWKPQGLNTEAFFGQGTRLTVV.

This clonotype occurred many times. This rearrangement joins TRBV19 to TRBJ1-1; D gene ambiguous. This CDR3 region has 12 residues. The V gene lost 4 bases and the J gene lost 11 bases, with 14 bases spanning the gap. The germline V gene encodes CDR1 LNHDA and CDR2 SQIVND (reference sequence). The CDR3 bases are TGTGCCAGTAGTAACGCCGGGAATTATGCTTTCTTT. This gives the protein CASSNAGNYAFF.

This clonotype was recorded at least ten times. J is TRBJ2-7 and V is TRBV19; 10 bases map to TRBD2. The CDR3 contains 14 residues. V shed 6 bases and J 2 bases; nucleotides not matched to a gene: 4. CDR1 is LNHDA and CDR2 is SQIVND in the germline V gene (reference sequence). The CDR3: CASRRTSGTYEQYF. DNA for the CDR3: TGTGCCAGTAGGCGGACTAGCGGAACCTACGAGCAGTACTTC.

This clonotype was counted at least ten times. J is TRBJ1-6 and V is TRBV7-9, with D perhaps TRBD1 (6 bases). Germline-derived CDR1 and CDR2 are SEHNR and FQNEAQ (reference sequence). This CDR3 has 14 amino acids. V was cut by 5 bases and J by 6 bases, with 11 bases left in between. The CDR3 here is CASSPGQRNSPLHF. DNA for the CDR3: TGTGCCAGCAGCCCTGGACAGCGTAATTCACCCCTCCACTTT.

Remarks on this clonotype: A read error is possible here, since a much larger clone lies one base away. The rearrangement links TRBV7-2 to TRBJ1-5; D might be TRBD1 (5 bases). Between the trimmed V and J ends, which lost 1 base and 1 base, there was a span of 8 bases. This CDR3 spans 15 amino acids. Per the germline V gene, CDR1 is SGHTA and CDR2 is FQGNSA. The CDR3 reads CASSLVGTSNQPQHF. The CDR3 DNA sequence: TGTGCCAGCAGCTTAGTAGGGACCAGCAATCAGCCCCAGCATTTT.

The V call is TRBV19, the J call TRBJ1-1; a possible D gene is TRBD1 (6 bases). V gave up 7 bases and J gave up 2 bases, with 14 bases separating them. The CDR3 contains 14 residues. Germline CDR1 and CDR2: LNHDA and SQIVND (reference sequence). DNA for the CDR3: TGTGCCAGTACCCGTGGAGGGGGAAACACTGAAGCTTTCTTT. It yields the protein CASTRGGGNTEAFF.

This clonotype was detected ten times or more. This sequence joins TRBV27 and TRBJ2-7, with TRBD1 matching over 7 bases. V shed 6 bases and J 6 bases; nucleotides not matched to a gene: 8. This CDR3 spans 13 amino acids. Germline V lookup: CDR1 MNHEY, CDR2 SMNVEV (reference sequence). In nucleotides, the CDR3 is TGTGCCAGCAGCGTGAACAGGGGTCGCGAGCAGTACTTC. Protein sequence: CASSVNRGREQYF.

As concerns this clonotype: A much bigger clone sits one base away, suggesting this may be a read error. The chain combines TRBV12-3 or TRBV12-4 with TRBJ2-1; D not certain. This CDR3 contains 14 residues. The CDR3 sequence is CASSSVPTYNERFF. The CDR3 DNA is TGTGCCAGCAGTTCGGTCCCAACCTACAATGAGCGGTTCTTC.

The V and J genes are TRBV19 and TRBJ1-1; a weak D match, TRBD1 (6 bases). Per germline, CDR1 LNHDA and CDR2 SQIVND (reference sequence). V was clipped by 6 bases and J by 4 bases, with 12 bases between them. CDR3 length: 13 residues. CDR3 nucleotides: TGTGCCAGTAGCTTTAACAGGGTCACTGAAGCTTTCTTT. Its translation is CASSFNRVTEAFF. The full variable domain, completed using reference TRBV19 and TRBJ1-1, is DGGITQSPKYLFRKEGQNVTLSCEQNLNHDAMYWYRQDPGQGLRLIYYSQIVNDFQKGDIAEGYSVSREKKESFPLTVTSAQKNPTAFYLCASSFNRVTEAFFGQGTRLTVV.

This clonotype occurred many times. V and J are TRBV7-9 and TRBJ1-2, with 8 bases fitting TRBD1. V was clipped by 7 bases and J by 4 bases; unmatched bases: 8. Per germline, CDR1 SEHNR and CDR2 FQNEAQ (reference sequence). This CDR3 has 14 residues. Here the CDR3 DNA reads TGTGCCAGCACCCCACTGGACAGGGCCTATGGCTACACCTTC. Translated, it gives CASTPLDRAYGYTF.

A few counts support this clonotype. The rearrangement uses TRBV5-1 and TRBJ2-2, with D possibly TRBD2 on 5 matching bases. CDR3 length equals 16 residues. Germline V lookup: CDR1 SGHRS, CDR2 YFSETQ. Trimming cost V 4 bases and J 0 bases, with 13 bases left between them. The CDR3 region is CASSTSSGANTGELFF. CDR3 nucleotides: TGCGCCAGCAGCACCTCCAGCGGCGCGAACACCGGGGAGCTGTTTTTT.

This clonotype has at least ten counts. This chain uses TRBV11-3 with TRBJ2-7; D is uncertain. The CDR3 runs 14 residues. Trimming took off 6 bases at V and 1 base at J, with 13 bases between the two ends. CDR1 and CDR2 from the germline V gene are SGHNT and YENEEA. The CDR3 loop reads CASSKPGPSYEQYF. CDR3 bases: TGTGCCAGCAGTAAACCGGGCCCTTCCTACGAGCAGTACTTC. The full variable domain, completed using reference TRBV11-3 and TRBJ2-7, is EAGVVQSPRYKIIEKKQPVAFWCNPISGHNTLYWYLQNLGQGPELLIRYENEEAVDDSQLPKDRFSAERLKGVDSTLKIQPAELGDSAVYLCASSKPGPSYEQYFGPGTRLTVT.

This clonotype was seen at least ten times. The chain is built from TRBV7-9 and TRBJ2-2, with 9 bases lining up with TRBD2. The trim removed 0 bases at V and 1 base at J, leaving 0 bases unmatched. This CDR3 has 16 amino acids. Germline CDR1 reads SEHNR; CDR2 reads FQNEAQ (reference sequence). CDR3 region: CASSLATSGNTGELFF. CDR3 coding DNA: TGTGCCAGCAGCTTAGCGACTAGCGGGAACACCGGGGAGCTGTTTTTT.

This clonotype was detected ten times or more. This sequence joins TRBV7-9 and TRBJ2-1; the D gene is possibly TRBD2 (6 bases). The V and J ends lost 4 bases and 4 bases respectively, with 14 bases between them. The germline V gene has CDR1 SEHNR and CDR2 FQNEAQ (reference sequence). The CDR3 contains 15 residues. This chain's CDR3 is CASSSAGLLYNEQFF. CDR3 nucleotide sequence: TGTGCCAGCAGCTCCGCCGGACTATTATACAATGAGCAGTTCTTC.